This TCR beta chain originates from a study of T cell responses to AZD1222 COVID-19 vaccine (dated by TCRdb to 2020 to 2022). The study in broad terms: AZD1222 recipients with second doses at about 4 weeks or about 12 weeks were pooled, because spike-specific TCR depth and breadth did not differ between schedules. TCR sequencing was performed for roughly 250 trial participants, of whom roughly 200 were given two doses of AZD1222 and around 26 were given two doses of MenACWY control vaccine. Trial participants were enrolled by age into subgroups of 18-55, 56-69 and 70-plus years, and around 150, 28 and 57 TCR-sequenced participants, respectively, were included in these subgroups.

V and J lose 6 bases and 2 bases, and a span of 17 bases separates them. CDR1 and CDR2 are read off the germline V gene as SGHAT and FQNNGV. Taken from cysteine to phenylalanine, the CDR3 has 16 residues. The kept DNA is CDR3 alone, 48 bases in frame from the first base. The full study reports these points: The whole spike protein was spanned by vaccine-associated CD4 TCRs, and dominant responses were seen in regions 160-218 and 743-854. No day 14 peak-response samples were available, so repertoires were characterized only after the peak T cell response. A significant rise in spike-specific TCR breadth and depth was observed after two AZD1222 doses relative to day 0 and relative to MenACWY recipients. Epitopes outside the regions mutated in the B.1.351 and B.1.1.7 variants were reportedly recognized by nearly half of the unique spike-specific TCRs. Conclusions about previously exposed vaccinees are limited because only six or seven AZD1222 recipients were SARS-CoV-2 seropositive at baseline. Participants were mostly white British and included more females than males, and it was suggested by the authors that clonal diversity may have been underestimated. In the small 56-69-year group, the increase in depth fell short of significance, most likely because of low power.

Note on this clone: No cognate antigen has been identified for it. Base-call qualities are not available, and no considerably larger clone is one nucleotide away.

The time point label here, explained by the study, means: baseline before first vaccination. Samples from vaccinated people were obtained from the UK trials COV001 and COV002, which included a single-blind randomized controlled phase 2/3 trial of AZD1222 (ChAdOx1 nCoV-19) in healthy adults. For TCRbeta chain sequencing, PBMC samples from trial participants were taken at day 0 and at day 28 after the second dose. The CDR3 regions of human TCRbeta chains were subjected to immunosequencing. The source study handled its data this way. TCRs in the repertoires were compared against a reference library of SARS-CoV-2-specific TCRs that had been generated with the MIRA antigen-specificity platform. Breadth was defined as the fraction of unique TCRs that were SARS-CoV-2-associated. Depth was defined as the fraction of total T cells that were SARS-CoV-2-associated. Using the MIRA data, every spike-specific TCR was mapped to the spike region that the TCR reacted to and assigned to either a CD4 or a CD8 class. Log10-transformed breadth and depth values were compared by one-way ANOVA with Sidak's multiple comparisons tests. TCRdb carries this immuneACCESS record with in-frame sequences only. Its versions omit some clonotypes, under half of them owing to an unresolved V gene in the studies checked, with the rest unexplained. Clonal size and the V and J genes are those of that table, whereas D and trimming came from the DNA. Across this sample there are 160,000 or so clones, with approximately 90% seen only once. Together, the top ten hold about 1.9% of the sample.

The V gene is TRBV11-2 and the J gene is TRBJ2-1; the D gene may be TRBD1 or TRBD2, since each aligns over 5 bases. This material consisted of peripheral blood, taken on day 0 of AZD1222 vaccination. This TCR was recovered from an adult in good health. The nucleotide sequence reads TGTGCCAGCAGACTACCCGGGGCGAGCCCCTACAATGAGCAGTTCTTC. This translates into CASRLPGASPYNEQFF.